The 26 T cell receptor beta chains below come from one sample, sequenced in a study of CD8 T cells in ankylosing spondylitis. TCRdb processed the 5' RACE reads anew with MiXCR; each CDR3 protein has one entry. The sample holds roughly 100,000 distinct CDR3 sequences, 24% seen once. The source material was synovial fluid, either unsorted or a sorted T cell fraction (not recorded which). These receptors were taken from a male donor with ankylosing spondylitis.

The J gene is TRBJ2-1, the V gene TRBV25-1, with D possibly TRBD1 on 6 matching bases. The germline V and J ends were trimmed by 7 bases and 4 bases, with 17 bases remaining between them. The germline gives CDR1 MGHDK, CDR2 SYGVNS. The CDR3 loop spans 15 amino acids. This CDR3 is CASKPRGSQYNEQFF. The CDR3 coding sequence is TGTGCCAGCAAACCTAGGGGGAGTCAATACAATGAGCAGTTCTTC.

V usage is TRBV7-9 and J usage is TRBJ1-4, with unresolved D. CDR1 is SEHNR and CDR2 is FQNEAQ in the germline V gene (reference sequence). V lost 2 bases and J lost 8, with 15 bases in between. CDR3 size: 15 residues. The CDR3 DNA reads TGTGCCAGCAGCTTACTGGGAGCCCGCGGCGAAAAACTGTTTTTT. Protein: CASSLLGARGEKLFF.

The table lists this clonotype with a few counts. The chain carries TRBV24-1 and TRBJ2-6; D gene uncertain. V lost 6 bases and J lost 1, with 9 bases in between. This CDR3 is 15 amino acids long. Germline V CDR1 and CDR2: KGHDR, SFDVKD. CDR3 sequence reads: CATSMSDSGANVLTF. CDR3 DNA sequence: TGTGCCACCAGTATGAGTGATTCTGGGGCCAACGTCCTGACTTTC.

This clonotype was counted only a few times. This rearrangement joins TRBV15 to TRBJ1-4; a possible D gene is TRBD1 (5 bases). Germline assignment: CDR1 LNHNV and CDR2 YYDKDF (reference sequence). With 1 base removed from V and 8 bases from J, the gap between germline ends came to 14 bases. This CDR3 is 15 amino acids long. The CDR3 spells CATSRGGEGLEKLFF. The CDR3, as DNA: TGTGCCACCAGCAGAGGGGGCGAAGGCCTAGAAAAACTGTTTTTT.

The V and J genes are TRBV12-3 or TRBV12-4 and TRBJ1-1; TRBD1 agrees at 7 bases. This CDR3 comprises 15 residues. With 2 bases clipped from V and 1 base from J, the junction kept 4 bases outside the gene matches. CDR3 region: CASSLKGAQNTEAFF. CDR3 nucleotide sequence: TGTGCCAGCAGTTTAAAGGGGGCTCAGAACACTGAAGCTTTCTTT.

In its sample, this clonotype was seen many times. The CDR3 here is CASSLGPGRSIEQYF. The CDR3 DNA sequence: TGCGCCAGCAGCTTGGGTCCAGGGAGGTCTATCGAGCAGTACTTC. This sequence joins TRBV5-1 and TRBJ2-7; D is perhaps TRBD2 (6 bases). V was cut by 0 bases and J by 6 bases, with 16 bases left in between. CDR1 and CDR2 (germline): SGHRS, YFSETQ. The CDR3 covers 15 residues.

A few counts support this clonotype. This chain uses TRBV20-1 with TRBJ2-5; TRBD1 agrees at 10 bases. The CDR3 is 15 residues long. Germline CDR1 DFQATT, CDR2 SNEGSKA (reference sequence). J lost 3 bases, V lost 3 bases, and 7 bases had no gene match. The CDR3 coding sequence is TGCAGTGCTAGCCGGTCCGGGACAGGGGAAGAGACCCAGTACTTC. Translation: CSASRSGTGEETQYF.

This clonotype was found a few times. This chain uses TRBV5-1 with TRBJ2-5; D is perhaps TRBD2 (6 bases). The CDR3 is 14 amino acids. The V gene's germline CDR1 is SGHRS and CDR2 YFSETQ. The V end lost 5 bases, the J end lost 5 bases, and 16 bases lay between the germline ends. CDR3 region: CASSPAGGSETQYF. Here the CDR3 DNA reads TGCGCCAGCAGTCCGGCTGGGGGGTCGGAGACCCAGTACTTC.

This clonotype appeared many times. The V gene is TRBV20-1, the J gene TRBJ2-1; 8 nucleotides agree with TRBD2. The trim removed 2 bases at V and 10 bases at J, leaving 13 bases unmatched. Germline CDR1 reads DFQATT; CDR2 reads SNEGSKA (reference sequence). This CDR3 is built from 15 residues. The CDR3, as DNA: TGCAGTGCTAGATCCGGGAGGGCGGCTAGGTGGGAGCAGTTCTTC. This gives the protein CSARSGRAARWEQFF.

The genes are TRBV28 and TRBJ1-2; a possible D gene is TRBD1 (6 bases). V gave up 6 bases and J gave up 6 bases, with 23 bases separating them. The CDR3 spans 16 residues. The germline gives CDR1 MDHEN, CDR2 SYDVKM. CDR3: CASSLVGAQGFDGYTF. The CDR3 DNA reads TGTGCCAGCAGCCTAGTAGGGGCGCAGGGGTTCGATGGCTACACCTTC.

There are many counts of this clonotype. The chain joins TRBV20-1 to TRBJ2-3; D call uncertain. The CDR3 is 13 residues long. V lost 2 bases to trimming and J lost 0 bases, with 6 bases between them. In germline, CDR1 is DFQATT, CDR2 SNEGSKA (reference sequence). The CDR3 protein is CSARSDSTDTQYF. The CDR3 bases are TGCAGTGCTAGATCGGACAGCACAGATACGCAGTATTTT.

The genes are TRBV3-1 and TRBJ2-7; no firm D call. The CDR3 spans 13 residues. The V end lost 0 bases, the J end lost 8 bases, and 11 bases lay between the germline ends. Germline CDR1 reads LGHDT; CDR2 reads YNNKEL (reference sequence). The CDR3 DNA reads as TGTGCCAGCAGCCAAGATAGGCTTTCACAGCAGTACGTC. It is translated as CASSQDRLSQQYV.

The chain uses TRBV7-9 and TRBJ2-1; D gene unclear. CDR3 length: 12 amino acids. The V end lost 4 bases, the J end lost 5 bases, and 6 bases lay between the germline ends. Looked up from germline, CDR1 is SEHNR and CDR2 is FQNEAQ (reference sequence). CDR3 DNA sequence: TGTGCCAGCAGCTCATTTAACAATGAGCAGTTCTTC. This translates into CASSSFNNEQFF. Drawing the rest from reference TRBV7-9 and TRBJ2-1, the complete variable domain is DTGVSQNPRHKITKRGQNVTFRCDPISEHNRLYWYRQTLGQGPEFLTYFQNEAQLEKSRLLSDRFSAERPKGSFSTLEIQRTEQGDSAMYLCASSSFNNEQFFGPGTRLTVL.

Written as DNA, the CDR3 is TGTGCCAGCAGTGAACGGCGCCAGGGATCTTCGACCCAGTACTTC. Amino acids: CASSERRQGSSTQYF. J is TRBJ2-5 and V is TRBV6-1; the D gene is possibly TRBD1 (5 bases). Trimming took 2 bases from V and 7 from J, leaving 17 bases between them. CDR3 length equals 15 residues. Germline lookup yields CDR1 MNHNS and CDR2 SASEGT.

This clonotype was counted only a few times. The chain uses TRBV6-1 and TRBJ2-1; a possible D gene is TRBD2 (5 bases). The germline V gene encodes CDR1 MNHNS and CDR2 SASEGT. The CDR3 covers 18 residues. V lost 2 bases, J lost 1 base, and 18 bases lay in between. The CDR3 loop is CASSEFMLAVTSYNEQFF. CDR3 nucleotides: TGTGCCAGCAGTGAATTTATGCTAGCTGTAACTTCCTACAATGAGCAGTTCTTC.

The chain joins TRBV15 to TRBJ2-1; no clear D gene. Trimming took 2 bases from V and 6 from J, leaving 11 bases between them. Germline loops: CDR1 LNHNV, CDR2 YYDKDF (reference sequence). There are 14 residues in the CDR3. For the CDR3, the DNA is TGTGCCACCAGCAGAAACCGACTCCTCAATGAGCAGTTCTTC. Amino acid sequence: CATSRNRLLNEQFF.

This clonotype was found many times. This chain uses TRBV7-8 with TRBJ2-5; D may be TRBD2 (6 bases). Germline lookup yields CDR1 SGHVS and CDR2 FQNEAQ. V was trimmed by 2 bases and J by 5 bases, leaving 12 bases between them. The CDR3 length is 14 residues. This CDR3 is CASSLLRGGETQYF. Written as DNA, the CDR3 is TGTGCCAGCAGCTTACTGCGGGGAGGCGAGACCCAGTACTTC.

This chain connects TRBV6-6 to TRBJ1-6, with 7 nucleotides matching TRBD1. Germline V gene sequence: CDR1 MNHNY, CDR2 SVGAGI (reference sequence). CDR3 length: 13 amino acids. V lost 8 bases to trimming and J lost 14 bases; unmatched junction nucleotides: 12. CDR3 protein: CASRRDRDMALHF. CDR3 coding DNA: TGTGCCAGCCGTCGGGACAGAGACATGGCCCTCCACTTT.

CDR3 residues: CASSSGTVENTEAFF. CDR3 nucleotide sequence: TGTGCCAGTAGTTCCGGGACGGTTGAGAACACTGAAGCTTTCTTT. The chain uses TRBV19 and TRBJ1-1; a weak D match, TRBD1 (5 bases). The germline gives CDR1 LNHDA, CDR2 SQIVND (reference sequence). This CDR3 is 15 amino acids long. The V end was cut by 5 bases, the J end by 1 base, with 14 bases between.

The CDR3 loop is CASSPRDRTDTQYF. The CDR3 DNA reads TGTGCCAGCTCACCGCGGGACAGAACAGATACGCAGTATTTT. The chain recombines TRBV18 with TRBJ2-3; tentatively, D is TRBD1 (7 bases). The CDR3 is 14 residues long. Germline lookup yields CDR1 KGHSH and CDR2 LQKENI. V lost 3 bases, J lost 3 bases, and 10 bases lay in between.

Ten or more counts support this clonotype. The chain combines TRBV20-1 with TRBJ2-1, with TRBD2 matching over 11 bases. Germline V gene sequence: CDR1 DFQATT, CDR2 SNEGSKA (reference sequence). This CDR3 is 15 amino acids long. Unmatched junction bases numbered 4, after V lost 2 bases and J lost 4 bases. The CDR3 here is CSARPGTSGYNEQFF. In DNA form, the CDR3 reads TGCAGTGCTAGACCCGGGACTAGCGGATACAATGAGCAGTTCTTC.

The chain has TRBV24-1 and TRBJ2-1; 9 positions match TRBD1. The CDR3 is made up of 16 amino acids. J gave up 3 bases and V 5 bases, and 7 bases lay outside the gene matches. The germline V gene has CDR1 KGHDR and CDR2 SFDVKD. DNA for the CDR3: TGTGCCACCAGTGGGACCGGGACAGGGTACTACAATGAGCAGTTCTTC. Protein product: CATSGTGTGYYNEQFF.

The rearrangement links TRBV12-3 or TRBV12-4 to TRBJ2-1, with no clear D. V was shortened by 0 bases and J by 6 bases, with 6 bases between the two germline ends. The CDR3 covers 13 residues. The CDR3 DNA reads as TGTGCCAGCAGTTTAGCGCTGGGCAATGAGCAGTTCTTC. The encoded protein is CASSLALGNEQFF.

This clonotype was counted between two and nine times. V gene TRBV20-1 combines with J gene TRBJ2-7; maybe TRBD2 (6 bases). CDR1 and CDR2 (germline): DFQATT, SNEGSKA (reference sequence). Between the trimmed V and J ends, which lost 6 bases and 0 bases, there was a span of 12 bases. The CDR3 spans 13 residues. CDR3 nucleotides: TGCAGTGCAATGACCGGGAGCTCCTACGAGCAGTACTTC. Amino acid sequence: CSAMTGSSYEQYF.

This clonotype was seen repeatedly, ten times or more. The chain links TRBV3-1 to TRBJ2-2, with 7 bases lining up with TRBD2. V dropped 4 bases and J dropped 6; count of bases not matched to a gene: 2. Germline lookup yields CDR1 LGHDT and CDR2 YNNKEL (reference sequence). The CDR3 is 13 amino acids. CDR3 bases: TGTGCCAGCAGCCTTGGGAGGGCCGGGGAGCTGTTTTTT. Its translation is CASSLGRAGELFF. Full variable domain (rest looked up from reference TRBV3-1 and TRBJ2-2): DTAVSQTPKYLVTQMGNDKSIKCEQNLGHDTMYWYKQDSKKFLKIMFSYNNKELIINETVPNRFSPKSPDKAHLNLHINSLELGDSAVYFCASSLGRAGELFFGEGSRLTVL.

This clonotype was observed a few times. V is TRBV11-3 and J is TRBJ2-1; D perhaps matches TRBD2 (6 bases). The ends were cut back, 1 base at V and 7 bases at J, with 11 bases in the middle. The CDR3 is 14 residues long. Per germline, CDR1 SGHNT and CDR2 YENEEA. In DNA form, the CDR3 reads TGTGCCAGCAGCTTAGGGGCAGGGAGGAATGAGCAGTTCTTC. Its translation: CASSLGAGRNEQFF.